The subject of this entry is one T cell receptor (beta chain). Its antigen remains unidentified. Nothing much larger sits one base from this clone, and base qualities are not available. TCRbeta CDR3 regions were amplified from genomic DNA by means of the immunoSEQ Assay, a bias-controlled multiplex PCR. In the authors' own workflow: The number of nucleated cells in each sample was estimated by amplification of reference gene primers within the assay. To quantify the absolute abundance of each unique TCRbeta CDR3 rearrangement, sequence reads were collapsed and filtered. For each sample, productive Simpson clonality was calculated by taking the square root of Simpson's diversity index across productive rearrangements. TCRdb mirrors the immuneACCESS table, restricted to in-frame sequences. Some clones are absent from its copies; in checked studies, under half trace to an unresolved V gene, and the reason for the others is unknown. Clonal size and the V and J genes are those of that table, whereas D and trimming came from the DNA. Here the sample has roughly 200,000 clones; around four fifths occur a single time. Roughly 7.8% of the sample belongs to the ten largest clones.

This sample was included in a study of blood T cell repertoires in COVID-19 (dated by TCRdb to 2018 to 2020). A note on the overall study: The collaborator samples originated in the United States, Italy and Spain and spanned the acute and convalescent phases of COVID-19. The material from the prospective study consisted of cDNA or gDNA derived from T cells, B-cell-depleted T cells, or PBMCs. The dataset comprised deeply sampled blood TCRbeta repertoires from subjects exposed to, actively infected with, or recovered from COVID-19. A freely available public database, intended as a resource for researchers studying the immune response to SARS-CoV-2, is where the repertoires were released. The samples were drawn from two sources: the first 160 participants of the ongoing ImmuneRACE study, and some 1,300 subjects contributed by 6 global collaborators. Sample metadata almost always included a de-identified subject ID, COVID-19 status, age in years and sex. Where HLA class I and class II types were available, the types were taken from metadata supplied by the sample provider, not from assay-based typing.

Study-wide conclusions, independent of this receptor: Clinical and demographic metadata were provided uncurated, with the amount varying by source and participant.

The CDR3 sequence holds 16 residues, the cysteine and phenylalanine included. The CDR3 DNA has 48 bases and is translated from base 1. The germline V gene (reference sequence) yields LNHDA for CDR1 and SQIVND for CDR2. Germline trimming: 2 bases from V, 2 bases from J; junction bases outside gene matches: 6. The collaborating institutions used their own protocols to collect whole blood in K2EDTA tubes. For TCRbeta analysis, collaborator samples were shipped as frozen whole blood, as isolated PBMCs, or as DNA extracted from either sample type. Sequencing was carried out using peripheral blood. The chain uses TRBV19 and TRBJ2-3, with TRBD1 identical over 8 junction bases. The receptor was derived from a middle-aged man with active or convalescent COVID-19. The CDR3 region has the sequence CASSIPGDRYTDTQYF. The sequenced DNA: TGTGCCAGTAGTATACCTGGGGACAGGTACACAGATACGCAGTATTTT.